These T cell receptor beta chains were read from a single sample in a study of T-cell reconstitution after alpha-beta-depleted transplantation in children. TCRdb ran MiXCR on the PCR reads and lists one entry per CDR3 protein. The data show fewer than 750,000 distinct CDR3 sequences, with 25% to 30% seen just once and about 35% held by the top ten. This material consisted of PBMCs, taken before TCRalphabeta/CD19-depleted stem cell transplant. These receptors all come from a boy in the first two years of life with Wiskott-Aldrich syndrome, due to receive a stem cell transplant. The CDR3 runs from the conserved cysteine through the conserved F or W. Each record gives: V gene, J gene, clone size, D gene, CDR3 protein, CDR3 DNA. D genes are given only for firm matches. Some rows have no size entry. The others give once, few or many, or a class for an expanded clone.

V gene: TRBV5-1; J gene: TRBJ2-7; clone size: many; D gene: TRBD1; CDR3 protein: CASSPWTGIREQYF; CDR3 DNA: TGCGCCAGCAGTCCCTGGACAGGGATCAGGGAGCAGTACTTC
V gene: TRBV20-1; J gene: TRBJ2-1; clone size: .; D gene: .; CDR3 protein: CSAISAVAGTYYSSYNEQFF; CDR3 DNA: TGCAGTGCGATCAGTGCCGTGGCGGGTACATATTATAGCTCCTACAATGAGCAGTTCTTC
V gene: TRBV10-2; J gene: TRBJ2-1; clone size: .; D gene: .; CDR3 protein: CASSDSPRPGLGAWEQFF; CDR3 DNA: TGCGCCAGCAGTGACTCTCCCCGGCCGGGACTTGGGGCCTGGGAGCAGTTCTTC
V gene: TRBV10-3; J gene: TRBJ2-3; clone size: few; D gene: .; CDR3 protein: CALRPAGPTDTQYF; CDR3 DNA: TGTGCCCTGAGACCAGCGGGTCCAACAGATACGCAGTATTTT
V gene: TRBV12-3/TRBV12-4; J gene: TRBJ1-2; clone size: .; D gene: .; CDR3 protein: CASSLWGGDFGYTF; CDR3 DNA: TGTGCCAGCAGTTTATGGGGGGGCGATTTTGGCTACACCTTC
V gene: TRBV11-2; J gene: TRBJ2-1; clone size: .; D gene: .; CDR3 protein: CASSPYYRSGVPYNEQFF; CDR3 DNA: TGTGCCAGCAGCCCTTATTACAGATCAGGGGTGCCTTACAATGAGCAGTTCTTC
V gene: TRBV28; J gene: TRBJ2-1; clone size: .; D gene: TRBD2; CDR3 protein: CASSVLAGGWDEQFF; CDR3 DNA: TGTGCCAGCAGTGTGCTAGCGGGAGGGTGGGATGAGCAGTTCTTC
V gene: TRBV20-1; J gene: TRBJ1-1; clone size: .; D gene: TRBD1; CDR3 protein: CSARGVQGAGEAFF; CDR3 DNA: TGCAGTGCTAGGGGAGTACAGGGGGCGGGTGAAGCTTTCTTT
V gene: TRBV20-1; J gene: TRBJ1-6; clone size: .; D gene: TRBD1; CDR3 protein: CSASPGQRNNSPLHF; CDR3 DNA: TGCAGTGCTAGTCCGGGACAGAGGAATAATTCACCCCTCCACTTT
V gene: TRBV29-1; J gene: TRBJ2-1; clone size: .; D gene: .; CDR3 protein: CSVGGFTIEQFF; CDR3 DNA: TGCAGCGTTGGGGGTTTTACAATTGAGCAGTTCTTC
V gene: TRBV20-1; J gene: TRBJ1-6; clone size: .; D gene: .; CDR3 protein: CSARAGTEGGYNSPLHF; CDR3 DNA: TGCAGTGCTAGGGCTGGGACGGAGGGGGGTTATAATTCACCCCTCCACTTT
V gene: TRBV5-1; J gene: TRBJ2-7; clone size: few; D gene: .; CDR3 protein: CASSSDPSISYEQYF; CDR3 DNA: TGCGCCAGCAGCTCTGACCCTTCTATCTCCTACGAGCAGTACTTC
V gene: TRBV27; J gene: TRBJ1-2; clone size: few; D gene: .; CDR3 protein: CASSLAGRNGGYTF; CDR3 DNA: TGTGCCAGCAGTTTAGCAGGGCGAAACGGTGGCTACACCTTC
V gene: TRBV5-1; J gene: TRBJ2-3; clone size: .; D gene: .; CDR3 protein: CASSLTAFKPGRSYF; CDR3 DNA: TGCGCCAGCAGCTTGACCGCGTTTAAACCGGGACGATCGTATTTT
V gene: TRBV29-1; J gene: TRBJ2-1; clone size: few; D gene: TRBD2; CDR3 protein: CSVDFRGREVFF; CDR3 DNA: TGCAGCGTTGATTTCCGGGGGAGGGAGGTTTTCTTC
V gene: TRBV5-1; J gene: TRBJ2-7; clone size: few; D gene: TRBD2; CDR3 protein: CASSTLPGREAYEQYF; CDR3 DNA: TGCGCCAGCAGCACCCTCCCAGGGCGGGAGGCCTACGAGCAGTACTTC
V gene: TRBV27; J gene: TRBJ1-2; clone size: .; D gene: TRBD1; CDR3 protein: CASSWSGTGMFGGYTF; CDR3 DNA: TGTGCCAGCAGTTGGTCCGGGACAGGGATGTTCGGTGGCTACACCTTC
V gene: TRBV27; J gene: TRBJ2-2; clone size: .; D gene: TRBD2; CDR3 protein: CASSFQGLAGGWNTGELFF; CDR3 DNA: TGTGCCAGCAGTTTCCAAGGACTAGCGGGAGGGTGGAACACCGGGGAGCTGTTTTTT
V gene: TRBV5-1; J gene: TRBJ2-1; clone size: few; D gene: .; CDR3 protein: CASSLLPPRGDNEQFF; CDR3 DNA: TGCGCCAGCAGTCTTTTACCGCCCCGAGGGGACAATGAGCAGTTCTTC
V gene: TRBV20-1; J gene: TRBJ2-5; clone size: .; D gene: .; CDR3 protein: CSARVPRGWWETQYF; CDR3 DNA: TGCAGTGCTAGAGTCCCCAGGGGCTGGTGGGAGACCCAGTACTTC
V gene: TRBV6-5; J gene: TRBJ2-1; clone size: .; D gene: TRBD2; CDR3 protein: CASSYSRLAGGSYNEQFF; CDR3 DNA: TGTGCCAGCAGTTACTCGAGGCTAGCGGGAGGGTCCTACAATGAGCAGTTCTTC
V gene: TRBV4-1; J gene: TRBJ2-3; clone size: few; D gene: TRBD2; CDR3 protein: CASSQEIGLDFEHTQYF; CDR3 DNA: TGCGCCAGCAGCCAAGAAATAGGACTAGACTTTGAACATACGCAGTATTTT
V gene: TRBV5-1; J gene: TRBJ2-7; clone size: .; D gene: TRBD2; CDR3 protein: CASSPRLAGVREQYF; CDR3 DNA: TGCGCCAGCAGCCCCCGACTAGCGGGAGTTCGTGAGCAGTACTTC
V gene: TRBV30; J gene: TRBJ1-6; clone size: .; D gene: .; CDR3 protein: CAWRQYNSPLHF; CDR3 DNA: TGTGCCTGGAGACAGTATAATTCACCCCTCCACTTT
V gene: TRBV5-1; J gene: TRBJ2-5; clone size: .; D gene: TRBD2; CDR3 protein: CASSGIAGGPETQYF; CDR3 DNA: TGCGCCAGCAGCGGGATAGCGGGAGGGCCGGAGACCCAGTACTTC
V gene: TRBV7-8; J gene: TRBJ2-1; clone size: .; D gene: .; CDR3 protein: CASSLVRESYNEQFF; CDR3 DNA: TGTGCCAGCAGCTTAGTGAGGGAGTCCTACAATGAGCAGTTCTTC
V gene: TRBV10-3; J gene: TRBJ2-5; clone size: few; D gene: TRBD2; CDR3 protein: CAAQAGGFQETQYF; CDR3 DNA: TGTGCCGCCCAGGCGGGAGGGTTTCAAGAGACCCAGTACTTC
V gene: TRBV7-9; J gene: TRBJ2-3; clone size: few; D gene: .; CDR3 protein: CASSFSDPTDTQYF; CDR3 DNA: TGTGCCAGCAGCTTTTCGGACCCCACAGATACGCAGTATTTT
V gene: TRBV19; J gene: TRBJ2-2; clone size: .; D gene: .; CDR3 protein: CASTATGSTGELFF; CDR3 DNA: TGTGCCAGTACCGCCACAGGATCCACCGGGGAGCTGTTTTTT
V gene: TRBV2; J gene: TRBJ2-3; clone size: .; D gene: .; CDR3 protein: CASSLEGFGVSDTQYF; CDR3 DNA: TGTGCCAGCAGTTTGGAGGGATTTGGGGTATCAGATACGCAGTATTTT
V gene: TRBV7-2; J gene: TRBJ2-2; clone size: .; D gene: TRBD2; CDR3 protein: CASSQYGLAGNTGELFF; CDR3 DNA: TGTGCCAGCAGCCAATACGGACTAGCGGGAAATACCGGGGAGCTGTTTTTT
V gene: TRBV25-1; J gene: TRBJ1-5; clone size: .; D gene: .; CDR3 protein: CASSESPGPFGPQHF; CDR3 DNA: TGTGCCAGCAGTGAATCCCCAGGGCCTTTTGGGCCCCAGCATTTT
V gene: TRBV28; J gene: TRBJ2-2; clone size: few; D gene: TRBD2; CDR3 protein: CASSTPTSDTGELFF; CDR3 DNA: TGTGCCAGCAGTACCCCGACTAGCGACACCGGGGAGCTGTTTTTT
V gene: TRBV5-1; J gene: TRBJ2-3; clone size: few; D gene: .; CDR3 protein: CASSTRGSPVDTQYF; CDR3 DNA: TGCGCCAGCAGCACACGGGGGAGTCCCGTAGATACGCAGTATTTT
V gene: TRBV5-1; J gene: TRBJ2-2; clone size: .; D gene: TRBD2; CDR3 protein: CASSLPKLAGGPRVTGELFF; CDR3 DNA: TGCGCCAGCAGCTTGCCGAAGCTAGCGGGAGGGCCAAGGGTGACCGGGGAGCTGTTTTTT
V gene: TRBV20-1; J gene: TRBJ2-3; clone size: few; D gene: .; CDR3 protein: CSARAGAVDTQYF; CDR3 DNA: TGCAGTGCTAGAGCGGGAGCGGTGGATACGCAGTATTTT
V gene: TRBV20-1; J gene: TRBJ2-1; clone size: few; D gene: TRBD2; CDR3 protein: CSVVGLAGDDEQFF; CDR3 DNA: TGCAGTGTCGTGGGACTAGCGGGAGACGATGAGCAGTTCTTC
V gene: TRBV28; J gene: TRBJ1-3; clone size: few; D gene: .; CDR3 protein: CASSSPAGIGNTIYF; CDR3 DNA: TGTGCCAGCAGTTCCCCAGCAGGGATAGGAAACACCATATATTTT
V gene: TRBV6-5; J gene: TRBJ2-7; clone size: .; D gene: TRBD1; CDR3 protein: CAAWDSSYEQYF; CDR3 DNA: TGTGCCGCCTGGGACAGCTCCTACGAGCAGTACTTC
V gene: TRBV15; J gene: TRBJ1-1; clone size: .; D gene: .; CDR3 protein: CATSSQRNTEAFF; CDR3 DNA: TGTGCCACCAGCAGCCAGCGGAACACTGAAGCTTTCTTT
V gene: TRBV7-6; J gene: TRBJ1-2; clone size: .; D gene: .; CDR3 protein: CASSQSPGSGGYTF; CDR3 DNA: TGTGCCAGCAGCCAAAGCCCAGGGAGCGGTGGCTACACCTTC
V gene: TRBV5-1; J gene: TRBJ1-5; clone size: many; D gene: TRBD1; CDR3 protein: CASSLGQGGQPQHF; CDR3 DNA: TGTGCCAGCAGCTTGGGACAGGGAGGACAGCCCCAGCATTTT
V gene: TRBV28; J gene: TRBJ1-5; clone size: few; D gene: TRBD1; CDR3 protein: CASSFRQGPRGNQPQHF; CDR3 DNA: TGTGCCAGCAGTTTCCGACAGGGGCCCAGGGGCAATCAGCCCCAGCATTTT
V gene: TRBV7-3; J gene: TRBJ2-1; clone size: few; D gene: TRBD1; CDR3 protein: CASSPSGQYNEQFF; CDR3 DNA: TGTGCCAGCAGCCCATCGGGACAGTACAATGAGCAGTTCTTC
V gene: TRBV20-1; J gene: TRBJ2-1; clone size: .; D gene: .; CDR3 protein: CSARGTGFNNEQFF; CDR3 DNA: TGCAGTGCTAGGGGAACAGGATTTAACAATGAGCAGTTCTTC
V gene: TRBV11-2; J gene: TRBJ2-2; clone size: once; D gene: .; CDR3 protein: CASSLGGGGVGTGELFF; CDR3 DNA: TGTGCCAGCAGCTTAGGAGGCGGAGGGGTCGGCACCGGGGAGCTGTTTTTT
V gene: TRBV29-1; J gene: TRBJ2-7; clone size: .; D gene: .; CDR3 protein: CSVELEGKHSSYEQYF; CDR3 DNA: TGCAGCGTTGAACTCGAAGGAAAGCACAGCTCCTACGAGCAGTACTTC
V gene: TRBV25-1; J gene: TRBJ2-1; clone size: once; D gene: .; CDR3 protein: CASSEVSSGPYNEQFF; CDR3 DNA: TGTGCCAGCAGTGAAGTTAGTAGCGGACCCTACAATGAGCAGTTCTTC
V gene: TRBV20-1; J gene: TRBJ2-7; clone size: .; D gene: TRBD2; CDR3 protein: CSASAGGVGDEQYF; CDR3 DNA: TGCAGTGCTAGTGCGGGAGGGGTTGGGGACGAGCAGTACTTC
V gene: TRBV12-3/TRBV12-4; J gene: TRBJ2-1; clone size: .; D gene: TRBD2; CDR3 protein: CASSPSGTSPSNEQFF; CDR3 DNA: TGTGCCAGCAGTCCATCCGGGACTAGCCCCTCCAATGAGCAGTTCTTC
V gene: TRBV12-3/TRBV12-4; J gene: TRBJ2-7; clone size: .; D gene: .; CDR3 protein: CASSQGGTRHYEQYF; CDR3 DNA: TGTGCCAGCAGTCAGGGGGGAACGCGGCATTACGAGCAGTACTTC
V gene: TRBV29-1; J gene: TRBJ1-5; clone size: .; D gene: .; CDR3 protein: CSVALRNQPQHF; CDR3 DNA: TGCAGCGTTGCACTGAGGAATCAGCCCCAGCATTTT
V gene: TRBV27; J gene: TRBJ2-6; clone size: .; D gene: TRBD2; CDR3 protein: CASRGGIGRANVLTF; CDR3 DNA: TGTGCCAGCAGGGGGGGGATCGGGAGGGCCAACGTCCTGACTTTC
V gene: TRBV3-1; J gene: TRBJ2-7; clone size: .; D gene: TRBD2; CDR3 protein: CASSQEGTSGRAEQYF; CDR3 DNA: TGTGCCAGCAGCCAAGAAGGGACTAGCGGACGCGCCGAGCAGTACTTC
V gene: TRBV9; J gene: TRBJ2-2; clone size: .; D gene: .; CDR3 protein: CASSVISRTPTGELFF; CDR3 DNA: TGTGCCAGCAGCGTGATTAGCCGCACCCCCACCGGGGAGCTGTTTTTT
V gene: TRBV27; J gene: TRBJ2-1; clone size: .; D gene: TRBD2; CDR3 protein: CASSLAGLAHSSYNEQFF; CDR3 DNA: TGTGCCAGCAGTTTAGCGGGACTAGCGCATAGCTCCTACAATGAGCAGTTCTTC
V gene: TRBV5-1; J gene: TRBJ2-5; clone size: .; D gene: TRBD1; CDR3 protein: CASSLGPTGGDGETQYF; CDR3 DNA: TGCGCCAGCAGCTTGGGACCTACAGGGGGAGACGGGGAGACCCAGTACTTC